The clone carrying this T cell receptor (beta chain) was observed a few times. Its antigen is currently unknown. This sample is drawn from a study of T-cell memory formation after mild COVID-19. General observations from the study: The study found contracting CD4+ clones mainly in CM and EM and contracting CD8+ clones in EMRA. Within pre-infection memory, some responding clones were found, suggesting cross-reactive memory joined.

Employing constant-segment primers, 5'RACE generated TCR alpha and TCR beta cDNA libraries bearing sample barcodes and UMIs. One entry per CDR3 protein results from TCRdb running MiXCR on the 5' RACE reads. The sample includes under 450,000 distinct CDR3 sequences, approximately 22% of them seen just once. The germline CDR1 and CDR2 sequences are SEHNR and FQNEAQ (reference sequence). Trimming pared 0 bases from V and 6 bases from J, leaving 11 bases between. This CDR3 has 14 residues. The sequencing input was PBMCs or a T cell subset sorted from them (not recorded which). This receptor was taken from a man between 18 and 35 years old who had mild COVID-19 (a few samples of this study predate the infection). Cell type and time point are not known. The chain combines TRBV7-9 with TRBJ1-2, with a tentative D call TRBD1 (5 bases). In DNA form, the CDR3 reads TGTGCCAGCAGCTTAGCGCTTCAGGGTGATGGCTACACCTTC. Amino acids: CASSLALQGDGYTF. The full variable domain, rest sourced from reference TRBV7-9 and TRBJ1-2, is DTGVSQNPRHKITKRGQNVTFRCDPISEHNRLYWYRQTLGQGPEFLTYFQNEAQLEKSRLLSDRFSAERPKGSFSTLEIQRTEQGDSAMYLCASSLALQGDGYTFGSGTRLTVV.